Detailed here is one T cell receptor beta chain. Only a few counts were recorded for this clonotype. This receptor's antigen is unknown. No base qualities exist here, and no much larger clone lies one base off it. The data belong to a study of T-cell memory formation after mild COVID-19 (dated by TCRdb to the early 2020s). About the study as a whole: TCR sequence clusters from the two donors were largely donor specific. In a couple of donors, T-cell clones that expanded and contracted after mild COVID-19 were followed by sequencing TCRalpha and TCRbeta repertoires longitudinally. The cohort comprised two young, previously healthy adult volunteers, one female and one male. Here is what the overall study found, with its caveats: Whether the second-wave clones peaking on day 37 were SARS-CoV-2 specific was not confirmed. Some responding clones were detected in pre-infection memory, which suggested that pre-existing cross-reactive memory T cells had joined the SARS-CoV-2 response. Clones contracting from day 15 to 85 had balanced CD4/CD8 phenotypes, while a second wave expanding from day 15 to 37 was biased towards CD4+. The study covered only a couple of mild cases, and larger cohorts including severe cases with pre-infection samples were considered necessary. Contracting CD4+ clones were located mainly in the CM and EM memory subsets, whereas CD8+ clones were found to be enriched in EMRA.

The CDR3 runs 11 residues from the cysteine to the phenylalanine. Solely the CDR3 DNA is kept, with 33 bases framed from the first base. V lost 6 bases and J lost 3 bases; the stretch between them is 9 bases long. The CDR1 and CDR2 encoded by the germline V gene are SQVTM and ANQGSEA. Ficoll-Paque density gradient centrifugation was used to isolate PBMCs. Sequencing relied on an Illumina NovaSeq 6000. TCRalpha and TCRbeta cDNA libraries were constructed by 5'RACE with constant-segment primers, with sample barcodes and unique molecular identifiers being introduced. RNA was extracted from every sample with Trizol reagent. Libraries were amplified in two PCR steps, with a second sample barcode and Illumina TruSeq adapters added in the second step. The libraries were sequenced on an Illumina NovaSeq using 2 x 150 bp paired-end reads. The source study handled its data this way. The reads were demultiplexed and collapsed into UMI-guided consensus sequences using migec v1.2.7. Using mixcr v2.1.11, UMI consensuses were aligned to TRA and TRB V and J templates and then assembled into clonotypes. A clonotype was counted as expanded or contracted only if both edgeR and NoisET called the change significant, with noise models trained on biological replicates. edgeR calls used a false discovery rate-adjusted p below 0.01 and a log2 fold-change threshold of 1. As an exploratory analysis of dynamics, max-normalized trajectories of the 1000 most abundant clonotypes were examined with PCA combined with hierarchical clustering. The CD4 or CD8 phenotype of responding clones was assigned using the separately sequenced CD4+ and CD8+ repertoires. TCRdb cleaned the public reads at Q25 with fastp, built clones with MiXCR and kept in-frame beta chains. All rows with the same CDR3 protein become a single entry with the most common DNA and genes. These V and J calls derive from TCRdb rather than the authors' analysis. This sample has fewer than 700,000 distinct CDR3 sequences in its table, and roughly 20% of those were observed once. Together, the top ten hold 8.4% of the sample.

In this chain, TRBV29-1 is recombined with TRBJ2-7, with the D call perhaps TRBD1 or TRBD2, each one matching 5 bases. The sequence was obtained from an adult woman who had mild COVID-19 (a few samples of this study predate the infection). The sample titles of this study are shuffled in the database, so cell type and time point are left out; the donor was told from shared clones. Sequencing input: PBMCs or a T cell subset sorted from them (not recorded which). The CDR3 is CSVRDRYEQYF. The nucleotides are TGCAGCGTCCGGGACCGCTACGAGCAGTACTTC.